This T cell receptor beta chain derives from a study of cytomegalovirus exposure and HLA in healthy donors (dated by TCRdb to the late 2010s). General notes on the study: An earlier analysis of roughly 610 of the donors reported about 260 Gb of sequence data and 117 million unique TCR beta sequences obtained from about 170 million T cells. An early release covering roughly 640 HLA-typed donors comprised about 300 gigabases of sequencing data and around 80 million unique TCR sequences. Among the approximately 420 genotyped donors, approximately 77% belonged to the genetic ancestry cluster associated with self-reported Caucasian donors. The study aimed to test whether cataloging public T cell receptors could reveal signatures of past pathogen exposure. The study profiled the T cell repertoires of around 700 subjects by immunosequencing and related them to cytomegalovirus serostatus. In addition to the first cohort of roughly 670 subjects, a separate validation cohort of about 120 different subjects was used. To predict cytomegalovirus infection status, the study combined high-throughput TCR immunosequencing, statistical association of individual TCRs with disease status, and machine learning. A later analysis re-examined previously published TCR beta repertoires from around 670 donors and added high-resolution HLA genotyping to investigate patterns of TCR occurrence. Rather than drawing on any new phenotypic data, the later analysis identified candidate immune exposures from TCR beta sequences and the way those sequences occurred across donors. An earlier analysis of 500 to 650 of the donors applied high-throughput TCR beta sequencing to assess whether each TCR beta V gene segment acted as functional or pseudogenic. Alongside the repertoire data, information on donor age, sex, ethnicity and CMV serostatus was compiled. Genome-wide SNP genotypes for about 55% of the 666 donors were used in a later genetic analysis, which treated that subset as a discovery cohort. All discovery cohort repertoires had been generated on a single sequencing platform. HLA typing included class I and class II loci at four-digit resolution. The number of typed donors differed by locus: about 620-630 for A, B, C, DRB1 and DQB1; 500 to 550 for DQA1; some 610 for DPA1; and 450 to 480 for DPB1. A handful of DR-DQ haplotypes were handled as single units for association and clustering because linkage in the cohort was strong. Among a few hundred genotyped donors of the cohort, an average of around 240,000 unique TCR beta nucleotide sequences were sequenced per donor, roughly 20% of them non-productive. The paper as a whole reports these results and caveats: In vitro tests confirmed that a few of the cytomegalovirus-associated TCR beta chains recognize cytomegalovirus antigens. A later analysis found that TCR association rates varied across HLA loci, with DRB1 alleles showing the most associated TCRs and HLA-C alleles the fewest. The presence/absence analyses assumed that sequencing depth was roughly uniform across donors, and that assumption may not be true. According to the authors, the approach could potentially be generalized to other disease states and immunological phenotypes. Because some donors lacked HLA typing at each locus, the association tests relied only on the typed subset. According to a later genetic analysis, donors in an Asian-associated ancestry cluster had fewer N-insertions in productive TCRs than the roughly 660-donor mean. Most TCR sequences were seen in very few donors, while some public TCRs were found in many individuals. Compared with equally common non-associated chains, HLA-associated TCR beta chains in a later analysis were more clonally expanded and had lower generation probabilities. The study gave a list of roughly 150 TCR beta chains associated with cytomegalovirus. Because counts were too low, about 17 rarely observed V segments, including chromosome 9 orphons, were excluded from the earlier analysis of roughly 580 of the donors. Strong co-occurrence of HLA alleles, especially DR and DQ, made assigning TCR associations to individual alleles difficult. Specific HLA alleles were associated with over 15,000 TCR beta sequences at a false discovery rate of 0.05 in a later analysis. Several of the top co-occurrence clusters appeared to be linked to parvovirus B19, influenza, CMV and Epstein-Barr virus, according to a later analysis. A later genetic analysis associated a missense DCLRE1C variant with V-gene and J-gene trimming of TCR beta chains, and an independent cohort replicated the association. The 87-base-pair reads could not distinguish some IMGT-functional V segments, including TRBV6-2 and TRBV6-3, so those segments were excluded. Correlated functional status among segregating V segments might reflect linkage disequilibrium, but an unknown experimental factor could not be ruled out. In an earlier analysis of more than 500 of the donors, most TCR beta V segments appeared in productive rearrangements about 90% or about 30% of the time, broadly matching IMGT annotations. The sequencing pipeline was judged likely to have produced a cluster of highly shared sequence variants as a technical artifact. A further reported finding was that TCR beta sequences accurately predicted the HLA-A and HLA-B alleles for most subjects in the first cohort. According to a later analysis, most CMV-associated TCR beta chains appeared to be HLA-restricted, and the HLA associations seemed to be driven largely by CMV exposure. Cytomegalovirus status was reported to be diagnosed by the classifier with high specificity and sensitivity in both the original and validation cohorts. The cohort was sequenced for TCR beta chains only, and without alpha or paired-chain data the features that could be detected were limited. CMV serostatus was the only immune exposure information available for the cohort.

The CDR3 covers 19 residues, taking in both the cysteine and the phenylalanine. Of all the DNA, just the CDR3 is kept, 57 bases in frame from base 1. Clipping removes 6 bases from V and 2 bases from J, with 15 as the unmatched junction base count. The germline V gene sets CDR1 to MDHEN and CDR2 to SYDVKM. The cohort was made up of approximately 700 healthy bone marrow donors. All cohort members were sampled while nominally healthy, although unrecorded immune exposures were likely present. The donor tested CMV seronegative, placing the donor among the 350 or so seronegative members of the cohort. A peripheral blood sample was collected from each donor, and TCR beta sequencing was performed on peripheral blood mononuclear cells. The Qiagen DNeasy Blood Extraction Kit was used to extract genomic DNA from the blood cell samples. Points on this clone: Its target antigen remains unknown. No quality values exist for individual bases; no much larger clone is one base distant.

The library came from the immunoSEQ multiplex PCR assay. The multiplex PCR relied on a mix of 60 forward primers for TCR Vbeta segments and 13 reverse primers for TCR Jbeta segments. The CDR3 region of rearranged TCR beta genes was amplified from genomic DNA with a multiplex PCR assay. Amplified TCR beta libraries were sequenced as 87-base-pair reads on the Illumina HiSeq System. On the study's bioinformatics: Across the 600 to 700 repertoires, a later analysis counted tens of millions of unique TCR beta chains, roughly 11 million of which were shared by at least two donors. Raw reads were error-corrected and collapsed into unique sequences with a nearest-neighbor algorithm that merged closely related sequences to remove PCR and sequencing errors. CDR3 sequences were aligned to IMGT reference sequences to assign V, D and J gene segments. For a sequence to be retained, a match of at least six nucleotides to both a V gene segment and a J gene segment was required. Rearrangements were classified as productive when the CDR3 lacked stop codons and remained in frame with V and J, and all other rearrangements were classified as non-productive. CDR3 was defined by IMGT convention, running from the second conserved V-encoded cysteine to the conserved J-encoded phenylalanine. The earlier analysis of roughly 590 of the donors excluded any sequence lacking an unambiguous match to a single V gene segment. In an earlier analysis of 587 of the donors, V segments were called functional above 56.7% productive rearrangements and were called segregating when the between-donor standard deviation exceeded 5%. A statistical classification framework was developed to diagnose cytomegalovirus status using the catalog of TCR beta chain sequences. A later analysis assigned V and J genes by comparing TCR nucleotide sequences with IMGT/GENE-DB human TR gene sequences. The TCRdist pipeline was used in a later analysis to assign CDR3 sequences and most-parsimonious VDJ recombination scenarios. In a later analysis, each TCR beta chain was defined by its CDR3 amino acid sequence together with its V-gene family, and reads without a unique V-gene family were excluded. As a way to deal with suspected cross-contamination and a sequencing artifact, a later analysis dropped 500 to 700 nucleotide sequences that were highly shared and had low generation probability. In a later analysis, a clonal expansion index for each public chain was calculated from normalized within-repertoire ranks of inferred template counts. In a later analysis, generation probabilities were computed with a VDJ recombination model fitted to out-of-frame rearrangements, and the resulting probabilities were checked against IGoR. In a later analysis, TCR-TCR, TCR-HLA and TCR-CMV co-occurrence was scored with hypergeometric tests, and a repertoire-size bias correction was applied to TCR pairs. To estimate false discovery rates, a later analysis permuted the HLA or CMV assignments 20 times. A later analysis grouped co-occurring TCRs with DBSCAN, adding TCRdist sequence similarity when clustering within HLA-allele-positive subsets. For co-occurrence clustering, repertoires with fewer than 30,000 or more than 120,000 public chains were excluded, along with about five repertoires with anomalous nucleotide sharing. The source is immuneACCESS, and TCRdb retained only in-frame sequences with V and J called. Part of the clones is not carried over; for the studies checked, unresolved V genes explain less than half of this, and the remainder is unexplained. V and J calls and clone size are as listed in that table; D and trimming were resolved from the DNA. Recorded for this sample are about 98,000 clones; 70% of them occurred a single time. The top ten hold over 2% of the sample.

This sequence was found in a man in his fifties in good health and CMV-seronegative. Sequences were obtained from PBMCs. The V and J genes are TRBV28 and TRBJ2-7; TRBD2 matches 14 bases in the middle. The DNA sequence reads TGTGCCAGCAGCCGCCGGGGACTAGCGGGAGTGCGTGATACCTACGAGCAGTACTTC. The translation is CASSRRGLAGVRDTYEQYF.